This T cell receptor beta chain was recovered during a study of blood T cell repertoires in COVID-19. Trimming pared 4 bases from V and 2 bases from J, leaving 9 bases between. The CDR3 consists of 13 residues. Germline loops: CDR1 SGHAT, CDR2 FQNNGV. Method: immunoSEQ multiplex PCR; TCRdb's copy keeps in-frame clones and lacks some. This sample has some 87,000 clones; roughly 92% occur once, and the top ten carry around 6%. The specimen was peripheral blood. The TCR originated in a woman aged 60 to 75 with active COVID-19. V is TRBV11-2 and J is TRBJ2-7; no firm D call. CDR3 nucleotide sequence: TGTGCCAGCAGCTCCCCCCGAGCCTACGAGCAGTACTTC. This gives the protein CASSSPRAYEQYF.